The rows below give T cell receptor beta chains drawn from one sample of a study of OX40 agonist ivuxolimab in advanced cancers. Method: immunoSEQ multiplex PCR; TCRdb's copy keeps in-frame clones and lacks some. The sample has 70,000 to 90,000 clones, 89% seen once. The starting material was CD4+ or CD8+ T cells sorted from blood, obtained in a trial of the OX40 agonist ivuxolimab. The source of these receptors is an adult with an advanced solid tumor such as melanoma, head and neck, liver or kidney cancer. The CDR3 runs from the conserved cysteine through the conserved F or W. The D gene is left open where the match is weak. Clone size appears in some rows only: once, few, many, or a class for an expanded clone.

>TRBV9|TRBD2|.|TRBJ2-5
TGTGCCAGCAGCACCCGTCGGGGTAGCGGGAGGGGGGAGACCCAGTACTTC
CASSTRRGSGRGETQYF
>TRBV5-1|TRBD2|.|TRBJ2-2
TGCGCCAGCAGCCCCGGGACTAGCGGGGGGAAAATCACCGGGGAGCTGTTTTTT
CASSPGTSGGKITGELFF
>TRBV9|.|.|TRBJ2-1
TGTGCCAGCAGCGTAGTAGGGCGGTACAATGAGCAGTTCTTC
CASSVVGRYNEQFF
>TRBV2|.|.|TRBJ1-1
TGTGCCAGCAGGCTGAGGGTATCGAACACTGAAGCTTTCTTT
CASRLRVSNTEAFF
>TRBV6-1|TRBD1|.|TRBJ1-2
TGTGCCAGCCGCCTTAGGGGACAGGACGGCTACACCTTC
CASRLRGQDGYTF
>TRBV5-1|TRBD2|once|TRBJ2-3
TGCGCCAGCAGCTGGATGAGCGGGGGGAATACGCAGTATTTT
CASSWMSGGNTQYF
>TRBV11-2|.|once|TRBJ2-5
TGTGCCAGCAGCTTAGAGTCCCCGGCAGCTTATCAAGAGACCCAGTACTTC
CASSLESPAAYQETQYF
>TRBV6-4|TRBD2|.|TRBJ2-1
TGTGCCAGCAGTGACTCAAGGGAGGGGACTAGCGGGAGTTTTGGCAATGAGCAGTTCTTC
CASSDSREGTSGSFGNEQFF
>TRBV11-3|.|.|TRBJ1-5
TGTGCCAGCAGCTTTTCAGGGAGAGATCAGCCCCAGCATTTT
CASSFSGRDQPQHF
>TRBV18|.|.|TRBJ2-5
TGTGCCAGCTCACCAGAATGGGGGACCCAGTACTTC
CASSPEWGTQYF
>TRBV6-4|.|.|TRBJ1-2
TGTGCCAGCAGTGACGGGAGGGAAGGCTACACCTTC
CASSDGREGYTF
>TRBV28|.|.|TRBJ2-3
TGTGCCAGCACCCCTTCGAGGGGGGAAGATACGCAGTATTTT
CASTPSRGEDTQYF
>TRBV19|.|.|TRBJ1-2
TGTGCCAGTAGTACAGGGGACCCGTACTATGGCTACACCTTC
CASSTGDPYYGYTF
>TRBV5-1|TRBD1|many|TRBJ1-1
TGCGCCAGCAGCTGGACAGGGTCGAACACTGAAGCTTTCTTT
CASSWTGSNTEAFF
>TRBV7-2|.|.|TRBJ2-3
TGTGCCAGCAGCTTGGGGATTAGCACAGATACGCAGTATTTT
CASSLGISTDTQYF
>TRBV11-3|.|.|TRBJ2-7
TGTGCCAGCAGCTTAAATCAGGGTTCCTACGAGCAGTACTTC
CASSLNQGSYEQYF
>TRBV7-3|.|.|TRBJ2-7
TGTGCCAGCAGCTTATTAGCGGACTACGAGCAGTACTTC
CASSLLADYEQYF
>TRBV5-4|TRBD2|.|TRBJ2-5
TGTGCCAGCAGTTTCGAGAGCGGGGGAAACCAAGAGACCCAGTACTTC
CASSFESGGNQETQYF
>TRBV20-1|.|once|TRBJ2-3
TGCAGAACCGGGGCGGTAGATACGCAGTATTTT
CRTGAVDTQYF
>TRBV4-2|.|once|TRBJ2-1
TGTGCCAGCAGCCAAGCGGGAGCCTACAATGAGCAGTTCTTC
CASSQAGAYNEQFF
>TRBV10-3|.|.|TRBJ2-1
TGTGCCATCAGAGGAGGAAGGGAGAATGAGCAGTTCTTC
CAIRGGRENEQFF
>TRBV6-5|.|.|TRBJ1-1
TGTGCCAGCAGTGTCGGCGGACAAGCTTTCTTT
CASSVGGQAFF
>TRBV7-2|.|.|TRBJ2-7
TGTGCCAGCAGCTCCCTAGGGTCCGGACCGGGAGAGCAGTACTTC
CASSSLGSGPGEQYF
>TRBV7-8|.|once|TRBJ2-5
TGTGCCAGCAGCTTTGGAGGGTTGGGGACCCAGTACTTC
CASSFGGLGTQYF
>TRBV4-2|.|few|TRBJ1-2
TGTGCCAGCAGCCCTAAGGGGACCGTCTATGGCTACACCTTC
CASSPKGTVYGYTF
>TRBV28|TRBD2|once|TRBJ2-5
TGTGCCAGCAGTTTACCGGGGGGGAAAGAGACCCAGTACTTC
CASSLPGGKETQYF
>TRBV5-1|.|few|TRBJ2-1
TGCGCCAGCAGTCTTTTAGGGTACAATGAGCAGTTCTTC
CASSLLGYNEQFF
>TRBV14|TRBD2|.|TRBJ2-1
TGTGCCAGCAGCCAATGGTACGCGGGGGATGAGCAGTTCTTC
CASSQWYAGDEQFF
>TRBV29-1|TRBD1|.|TRBJ2-3
TGCAGCGCCCGACCGGGACAGGGAACAGATACGCAGTATTTT
CSARPGQGTDTQYF
>TRBV13|TRBD2|.|TRBJ2-1
TGTGCCAGCAGCTTAGTGGCTAGCGGGAGTAAGGACAATGAGCAGTTCTTC
CASSLVASGSKDNEQFF
>TRBV28|TRBD2|.|TRBJ2-2
TGTGCCAGCACCTTAGGGAGGGGCGGGGAGCTGTTTTTT
CASTLGRGGELFF
>TRBV6-5|.|few|TRBJ1-1
TGTGCCAGCAGGGACCCGGGGACGGGGAACACTGAAGCTTTCTTT
CASRDPGTGNTEAFF
>TRBV18|.|.|TRBJ2-1
TGTGCCAGCTCACCATCAGGCGGGTTAAGGGATGAGCAGTTCTTC
CASSPSGGLRDEQFF
>TRBV28|TRBD2|once|TRBJ2-3
TGTGCCAGCAGCACCCTACTAGCGGGGTTTGTAGATACGCAGTATTTT
CASSTLLAGFVDTQYF
>TRBV7-9|TRBD1|.|TRBJ1-2
TGTGCCAGCAGCTCAGACAGGGGGCTCAATGGCTACACCTTC
CASSSDRGLNGYTF
>TRBV5-1|TRBD1|.|TRBJ1-1
TGCGCCAGCAACAACAGGGGTATGGACACTGAAGCTTTCTTT
CASNNRGMDTEAFF
>TRBV19|TRBD1|.|TRBJ1-2
TGTGCCGCCTGGGACAGGGAGCGCGGCTACACCTTC
CAAWDRERGYTF
>TRBV6-6|.|.|TRBJ2-7
TGTGCCAGCAGTTACGTCCGGAGGGGTGAGCAGTACTTC
CASSYVRRGEQYF
>TRBV18|.|.|TRBJ2-2
TGTGCCAGCTCACCCCCGAGGGACGTACCGAACACCGGGGAGCTGTTTTTT
CASSPPRDVPNTGELFF
>TRBV7-9|.|.|TRBJ1-5
TGTGCCAGCAGCTCTAACAGCAATCAGCCCCAGCATTTT
CASSSNSNQPQHF
>TRBV4-2|.|.|TRBJ1-5
TGTGCCAGCAGCCAAGGAGTCGGGGGCTTGGGTCAGCCCCAGCATTTT
CASSQGVGGLGQPQHF
>TRBV27|TRBD1|.|TRBJ2-1
TGTGCCAGCAGTTATTCGACAGGGGAGAAATACGACAATGAGCAGTTCTTC
CASSYSTGEKYDNEQFF
>TRBV14|TRBD1|.|TRBJ2-1
TGTGCCAGCAGCCAAGATGGGACAGTCCTGAATGAGCAGTTCTTC
CASSQDGTVLNEQFF
>TRBV15|.|.|TRBJ1-3
TGTGCCACCAGCAGAGTTGGGAGGGTAGTACCTGGAAACACCATATATTTT
CATSRVGRVVPGNTIYF
>TRBV5-6|.|.|TRBJ2-1
TGTGCCAGCAGCTTGATCGTCGGAACGGACTACAATGAGCAGTTCTTC
CASSLIVGTDYNEQFF
>TRBV4-1|.|.|TRBJ2-1
TGCGCCAGCAGCCAAGGTGTGTGGGGGAATGAGCAGTTCTTC
CASSQGVWGNEQFF
>TRBV9|.|.|TRBJ1-2
TGTGCCAGCAGCGCCTTGACAGGCTATGGCTACACCTTC
CASSALTGYGYTF
>TRBV20-1|.|.|TRBJ2-2
TGCAGTGTAAGGGCGCCCGGGGAGCTGTTTTTT
CSVRAPGELFF
>TRBV9|TRBD1|.|TRBJ1-2
TGTGCCAGCAGCGTAGGGAACAGGGGACGGGGCTACACCTTC
CASSVGNRGRGYTF
>TRBV6-6|.|.|TRBJ2-6
TGTGCCAGCAGTAAATATGGGGCTGGGGCCAACGTCCTGACTTTC
CASSKYGAGANVLTF
>TRBV5-6|TRBD1|.|TRBJ2-7
TGTGCCAGCAGCTTGACAGGGGTGAACTACGGGCAGTACTTC
CASSLTGVNYGQYF
>TRBV9|.|.|TRBJ2-3
TGTGCCAGCAGCGTAGGCAGGGTGAGAGATACGCAGTATTTT
CASSVGRVRDTQYF
>TRBV5-1|.|.|TRBJ1-6
TGCGCCAGCAGCTTGGGGACAGCTGATTATAATTCACCCCTCCACTTT
CASSLGTADYNSPLHF
>TRBV10-1|.|.|TRBJ2-3
TGCGCCAGCAGTGAGAGGTTAGATACGCAGTATTTT
CASSERLDTQYF